This entry lists 24 T cell receptor beta chains sequenced from one sample in a study of shared clonotypes between healthy human individuals. Sequencing was performed with immunoSEQ multiplex PCR; in TCRdb, only in-frame clones are kept and a portion is missing. Of some 1,600,000 clones listed, 98% are singletons. The sequenced material came from naive CD4+ T cells sorted from blood. Noted subset: CD45RA+ positively selected. The receptors come from a man aged 25 to 45 in good health.

The chain carries TRBV5-6 and TRBJ1-1, with TRBD1 as a possible D gene (6 bases). V gave up 4 bases and J gave up 6 bases, with 10 bases separating them. Per the germline V gene, CDR1 is SGHDT and CDR2 is YYEEEE. The CDR3 length is 12 residues. The CDR3 region is CASSRGHAEAFF. The CDR3 coding sequence is TGTGCCAGCAGCCGGGGACACGCTGAAGCTTTCTTT.

CDR3 coding DNA: TGTGCCAGCAGCCCCCACCGGGGACTTTACAATGAGCAGTTCTTC. It is translated as CASSPHRGLYNEQFF. V is TRBV7-9 and J is TRBJ2-1; D is perhaps TRBD2 (6 bases). The V gene lost 5 bases and the J gene lost 4 bases, with 15 bases spanning the gap. Looked up from germline, CDR1 is SEHNR and CDR2 is FQNEAQ (reference sequence). CDR3 size: 15 residues.

The chain has TRBV28 and TRBJ2-7, with D tentatively TRBD2 (6 bases). Germline V CDR1 and CDR2: MDHEN, SYDVKM. V was shortened by 8 bases and J by 1 base, with 9 bases between the two germline ends. This CDR3 has 12 amino acids. CDR3 in DNA: TGTGCCAGCGCAGGGACTTCCTACGAGCAGTACTTC. This sequence encodes CASAGTSYEQYF.

This chain connects TRBV29-1 to TRBJ2-7; the D gene could be TRBD1 or TRBD2 (5 bases each). Germline CDR1 reads SQVTM; CDR2 reads ANQGSEA. V was trimmed by 5 bases and J by 6 bases, leaving 23 bases between them. The CDR3 loop spans 15 amino acids. The CDR3 is CSVKISGTVNAEQYF. Here the CDR3 DNA reads TGCAGCGTTAAAATATCCGGGACCGTTAATGCCGAGCAGTACTTC.

Note on this clone: This specimen includes other DNA sequences encoding the same CDR3. The V gene is TRBV18, the J gene TRBJ1-2; D may be TRBD1 (6 bases). CDR1 and CDR2 (germline): KGHSH, LQKENI. This CDR3 region has 12 residues. Between the trimmed V and J ends, which lost 0 bases and 8 bases, there was a span of 7 bases. The CDR3 loop is CASSPPGGGYTF. The CDR3 nucleotides read TGTGCCAGCTCACCACCGGGGGGCGGCTACACCTTC.

The rearrangement links TRBV27 to TRBJ2-2, with D uncertain. The CDR3 totals 15 residues. From germline, CDR1 is MNHEY and CDR2 SMNVEV (reference sequence). V was pared by 10 bases and J by 7 bases, with 22 bases between. The CDR3 sequence: CATRNGPVVDGELFF. DNA for the CDR3: TGTGCCACCCGGAATGGCCCCGTTGTGGACGGGGAGCTGTTTTTT.

The chain combines TRBV29-1 with TRBJ2-1; no definite D call. The germline V gene encodes CDR1 SQVTM and CDR2 ANQGSEA. The V and J ends lost 7 bases and 4 bases respectively, with 14 bases between them. The CDR3 covers 13 residues. Here the CDR3 reads CSGGVSSYNEQFF. The CDR3 DNA reads TGCAGCGGTGGAGTTTCTAGTTACAATGAGCAGTTCTTC.

V is TRBV25-1 and J is TRBJ1-1; weak D call: TRBD1 (6 bases). Germline V gene sequence: CDR1 MGHDK, CDR2 SYGVNS. V lost 1 base and J 5 bases, leaving 14 bases between the germline ends. The CDR3 length is 15 residues. The CDR3 is CASSEFGGRGTEAFF. CDR3 sequence (DNA): TGTGCCAGCAGTGAATTCGGGGGGAGGGGGACTGAAGCTTTCTTT.

The V gene is TRBV5-1, the J gene TRBJ2-6; possible D gene TRBD1, 5 bases. Germline CDR1 is SGHRS and CDR2 is YFSETQ. Trimming took 1 base from V and 2 from J, leaving 7 bases between them. The CDR3 runs 15 residues. DNA for the CDR3: TGCGCCAGCAGCTTGATAGGGGCTGGGGCCAACGTCCTGACTTTC. This sequence encodes CASSLIGAGANVLTF.

Worth noting for this clone: Other DNA sequences in the sample encode the same CDR3. The chain joins TRBV25-1 to TRBJ2-6; D ambiguous. The CDR3 is made up of 12 amino acids. The V end was cut by 4 bases, the J end by 4 bases, with 2 bases between. CDR1 is MGHDK and CDR2 is SYGVNS in the germline V gene. The CDR3 DNA reads as TGTGCCAGCAGTGCCGGGGCCAACGTCCTGACTTTC. It is translated as CASSAGANVLTF.

V is TRBV27 and J is TRBJ2-7; 8 nucleotides line up with TRBD1. The CDR3 sequence is 15 residues long. With 5 bases clipped from V and 2 bases from J, the junction kept 8 bases outside the gene matches. Germline V gene data show CDR1 as MNHEY and CDR2 as SMNVEV (reference sequence). The CDR3 DNA reads TGTGCCAGCAGTATGACAGGGGCTTTGCCCTACGAGCAGTACTTC. Translated: CASSMTGALPYEQYF.

Remarks on this clone: Other nucleotide sequences in the sample specify the same CDR3. This chain uses TRBV11-2 with TRBJ2-7, with 9 bases that match TRBD2. The germline V gene encodes CDR1 SGHAT and CDR2 FQNNGV. Trimming removed 5 bases from V and 2 bases from J; junction bases left unmatched: 1. The CDR3 has 13 residues. CDR3 in DNA: TGTGCCAGCAGCCTAGCGGGAACCTACGAGCAGTACTTC. Translation: CASSLAGTYEQYF. Filled out from reference TRBV11-2 and TRBJ2-7, the complete variable domain reads EAGVAQSPRYKIIEKRQSVAFWCNPISGHATLYWYQQILGQGPKLLIQFQNNGVVDDSQLPKDRFSAERLKGVDSTLKIQPAKLEDSAVYLCASSLAGTYEQYFGPGTRLTVT.

The chain links TRBV30 to TRBJ1-1, with D perhaps TRBD1 (6 bases). The length of the CDR3 is 13 residues. Trimming removed 3 bases at V and 3 bases at J, with 11 bases between. CDR1 and CDR2 (germline): GTSNPN, SVGIG (reference sequence). The CDR3 sequence is CAWSRGGDTEAFF. In DNA form, the CDR3 reads TGTGCCTGGAGCAGGGGTGGGGACACTGAAGCTTTCTTT.

The chain recombines TRBV9 with TRBJ2-2, with D tentatively TRBD2 (5 bases). The V gene lost 3 bases and the J gene lost 3 bases, with 15 bases spanning the gap. This CDR3 contains 16 residues. Germline CDR1 is SGDLS and CDR2 is YYNGEE. CDR3 loop: CASSAAGHTHTGELFF. As DNA, the CDR3 is TGTGCCAGCAGCGCTGCGGGTCATACGCACACCGGGGAGCTGTTTTTT.

The rearrangement links TRBV10-3 to TRBJ2-3; D tentatively fits TRBD1 or TRBD2 (5 bases each). The V and J ends lost 6 bases and 0 bases respectively, with 7 bases between them. The CDR3 covers 13 residues. Germline V gives CDR1 ENHRY, CDR2 SYGVKD. Written as DNA, the CDR3 is TGTGCCATCAGGGGACGGAGCACAGATACGCAGTATTTT. Its protein is CAIRGRSTDTQYF.

This clone was detected only once. The chain carries TRBV7-3 and TRBJ2-7; TRBD2 aligns across 7 bases. V was clipped by 1 base and J by 1 base; unmatched bases: 4. In germline, CDR1 is SGHTA, CDR2 FQGTGA. CDR3 length: 15 residues. The CDR3 nucleotides are TGTGCCAGCAGCTTAAATCGCGGGAGTTCCTACGAGCAGTACTTC. It encodes CASSLNRGSSYEQYF.

The CDR3 protein is CSVKGQGGGSTDTQYF. For the CDR3, the DNA is TGCAGCGTAAAGGGACAGGGAGGGGGGAGCACAGATACGCAGTATTTT. The chain carries TRBV29-1 and TRBJ2-3, with 9 bases lining up with TRBD1. Germline CDR1 and CDR2: SQVTM and ANQGSEA. The CDR3 is 16 amino acids. With 6 bases clipped from V and 0 bases from J, the junction kept 10 bases outside the gene matches.

V is TRBV2 and J is TRBJ1-5; D not resolved. Germline CDR1 SNHLY, CDR2 FYNNEI. The CDR3 has 15 residues. V lost 7 bases and J lost 2, with 15 bases in between. The CDR3: CASTEGRRGNQPQHF. CDR3 DNA sequence: TGTGCCAGCACTGAGGGTCGGCGGGGCAATCAGCCCCAGCATTTT.

The V call is TRBV28, the J call TRBJ2-7; 10 bases fit TRBD2. Germline-derived CDR1 and CDR2 are MDHEN and SYDVKM. With V trimmed by 11 bases and J by 2 bases, 12 bases remained unmatched. CDR3 length: 15 amino acids. This CDR3 reads CASHFTSGTPYEQYF. The DNA of the CDR3 is TGTGCCTCCCACTTTACTAGCGGGACCCCCTACGAGCAGTACTTC.

The chain joins TRBV28 to TRBJ1-2, with a tentative D call TRBD1 (6 bases). In germline, CDR1 is MDHEN, CDR2 SYDVKM. The CDR3 extends over 15 amino acids. V was clipped by 9 bases and J by 4 bases, with 21 bases between them. CDR3 nucleotide sequence: TGTGCCAGTAAAAGACGTCGGGGGCTCCCCTATGGCTACACCTTC. Protein: CASKRRRGLPYGYTF.

As DNA, the CDR3 is TGTGCCAGCGGGGCGGACCTCTCCTACGAGCAGTACTTC. Protein sequence: CASGADLSYEQYF. V gene TRBV27 combines with J gene TRBJ2-7; tentatively, D is TRBD1 (5 bases). Trimming removed 8 bases from V and 0 bases from J, with 11 bases in between. From germline, CDR1 is MNHEY and CDR2 SMNVEV (reference sequence). The CDR3 is 13 amino acids.

As regards this clone: Other DNA sequences in this sample translate to the same CDR3. The CDR3 is CASSLEGLPYEQYF. The CDR3 nucleotides are TGTGCCAGCAGCTTAGAAGGCCTCCCCTACGAGCAGTACTTC. The gene calls are TRBV7-2 and TRBJ2-7, with D hard to call. The ends were cut back, 1 base at V and 2 bases at J, with 9 bases in the middle. Germline CDR1 and CDR2: SGHTA and FQGNSA. This CDR3 spans 14 amino acids.

The chain links TRBV28 to TRBJ1-2; 12 bases fit TRBD1. Germline CDR1 and CDR2: MDHEN and SYDVKM. The V segment lost 6 bases and the J segment 8 bases; nucleotides outside the gene matches: 7. The CDR3 has 14 amino acids. CDR3 protein: CASRTGTGGQGYTF. Here the CDR3 DNA reads TGTGCCAGCAGAACCGGGACAGGGGGCCAGGGCTACACCTTC.

This clone has just one count. This chain links TRBV28 with TRBJ2-3; TRBD2 agrees at 7 bases. V gave up 2 bases and J gave up 8 bases; unmatched junction bases: 16. The V gene's germline CDR1 is MDHEN and CDR2 SYDVKM. The CDR3 consists of 17 residues. The CDR3: CASSLNLPGRAGVTQYF. The CDR3 DNA reads TGTGCCAGCAGTTTAAATCTCCCAGGGCGGGCGGGAGTTACGCAGTATTTT.